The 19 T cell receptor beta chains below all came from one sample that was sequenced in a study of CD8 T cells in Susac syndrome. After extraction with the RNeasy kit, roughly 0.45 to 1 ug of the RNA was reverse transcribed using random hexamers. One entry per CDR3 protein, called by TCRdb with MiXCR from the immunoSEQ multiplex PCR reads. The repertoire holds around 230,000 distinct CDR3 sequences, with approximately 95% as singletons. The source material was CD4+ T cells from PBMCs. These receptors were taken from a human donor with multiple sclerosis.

CDR3 in DNA: TGCAGCGTTGAATCAGGGTCCGCAGATACGCAGTATTTT. Encoded protein: CSVESGSADTQYF. This sequence joins TRBV29-1 and TRBJ2-3; tentatively, D is TRBD1 (5 bases). The germline V gene has CDR1 SQVTM and CDR2 ANQGSEA. V lost 2 bases and J lost 4, with 10 bases in between. This CDR3 contains 13 residues.

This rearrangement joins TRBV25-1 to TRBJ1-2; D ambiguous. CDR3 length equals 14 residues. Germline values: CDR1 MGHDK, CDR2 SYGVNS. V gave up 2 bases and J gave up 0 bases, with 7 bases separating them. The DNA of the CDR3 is TGTGCCAGCAGTGAACACAGCGCTAACTATGGCTACACCTTC. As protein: CASSEHSANYGYTF.

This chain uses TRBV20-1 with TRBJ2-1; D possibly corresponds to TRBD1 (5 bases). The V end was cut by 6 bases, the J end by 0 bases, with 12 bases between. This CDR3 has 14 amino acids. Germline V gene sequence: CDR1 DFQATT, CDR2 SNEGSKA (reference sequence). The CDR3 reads CSAKLRDSYNEQFF. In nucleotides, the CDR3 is TGCAGTGCCAAACTCAGGGACTCCTACAATGAGCAGTTCTTC.

CDR3 loop: CSARFGSLTKNIQYF. In DNA form, the CDR3 reads TGCAGTGCTAGATTCGGGAGTCTTACCAAAAACATTCAGTACTTC. The V call is TRBV20-1, the J call TRBJ2-4, with D possibly being TRBD2 (6 bases). The CDR3 has 15 amino acids. From germline, CDR1 is DFQATT and CDR2 SNEGSKA (reference sequence). V was clipped by 2 bases and J by 2 bases, with 13 bases between them.

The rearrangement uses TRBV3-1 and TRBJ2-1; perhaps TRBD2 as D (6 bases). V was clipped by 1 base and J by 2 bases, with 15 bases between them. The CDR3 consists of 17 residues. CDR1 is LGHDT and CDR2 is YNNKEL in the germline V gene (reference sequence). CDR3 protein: CASSQVSSGSPYNEQFF. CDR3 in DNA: TGTGCCAGCAGCCAAGTATCGTCCGGGAGCCCCTACAATGAGCAGTTCTTC.

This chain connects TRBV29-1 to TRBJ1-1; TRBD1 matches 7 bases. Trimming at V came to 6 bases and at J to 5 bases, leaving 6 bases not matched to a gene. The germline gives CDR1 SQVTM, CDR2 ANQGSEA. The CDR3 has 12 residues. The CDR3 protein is CSVGDRVTEAFF. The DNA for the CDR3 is TGCAGCGTCGGAGACAGGGTAACTGAAGCTTTCTTT.

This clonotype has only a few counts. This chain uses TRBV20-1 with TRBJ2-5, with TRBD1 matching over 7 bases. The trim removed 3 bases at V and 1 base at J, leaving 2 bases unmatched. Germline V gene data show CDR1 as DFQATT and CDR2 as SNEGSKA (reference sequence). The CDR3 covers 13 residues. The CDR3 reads CSARSGGQETQYF. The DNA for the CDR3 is TGCAGTGCTAGGTCAGGGGGCCAAGAGACCCAGTACTTC.

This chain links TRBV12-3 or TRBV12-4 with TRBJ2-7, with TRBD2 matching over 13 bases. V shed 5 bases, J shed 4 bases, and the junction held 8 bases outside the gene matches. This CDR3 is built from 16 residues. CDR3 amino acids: CASSPGTSGKSYEQYF. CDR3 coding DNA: TGTGCCAGCAGTCCCGGGACTAGCGGGAAGTCGTACGAGCAGTACTTC.

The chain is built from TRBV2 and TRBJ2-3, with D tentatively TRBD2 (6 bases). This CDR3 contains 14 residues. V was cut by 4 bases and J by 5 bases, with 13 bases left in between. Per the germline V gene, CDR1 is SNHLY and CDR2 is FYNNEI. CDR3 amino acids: CASSVRRDGDTQYF. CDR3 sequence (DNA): TGTGCCAGCAGTGTGAGGAGGGATGGAGATACGCAGTATTTT.

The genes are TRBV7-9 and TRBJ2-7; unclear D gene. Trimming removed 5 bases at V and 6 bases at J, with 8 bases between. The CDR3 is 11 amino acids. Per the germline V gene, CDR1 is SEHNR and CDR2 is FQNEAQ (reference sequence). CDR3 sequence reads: CASSVFAEQYF. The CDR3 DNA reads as TGTGCCAGCAGCGTCTTTGCCGAGCAGTACTTC.

The chain's CDR3 is CSARDRDRAYSPLHF. The CDR3 bases are TGCAGTGCTAGAGACCGGGACAGGGCGTATTCACCCCTCCACTTT. The chain links TRBV20-1 to TRBJ1-6; 9 bases are a match to TRBD1. Per germline, CDR1 DFQATT and CDR2 SNEGSKA (reference sequence). V dropped 0 bases and J dropped 8; count of bases not matched to a gene: 5. The CDR3 covers 15 residues.

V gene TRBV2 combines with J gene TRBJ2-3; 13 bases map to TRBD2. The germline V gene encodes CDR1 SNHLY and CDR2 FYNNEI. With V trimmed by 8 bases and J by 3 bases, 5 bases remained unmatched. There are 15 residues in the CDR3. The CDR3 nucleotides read TGTGCCAGCGGTAGGACTAGCGGGAGAACAGATACGCAGTATTTT. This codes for CASGRTSGRTDTQYF.

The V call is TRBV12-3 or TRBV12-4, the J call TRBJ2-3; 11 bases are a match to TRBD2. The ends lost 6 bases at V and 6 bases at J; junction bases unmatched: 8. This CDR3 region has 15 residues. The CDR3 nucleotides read TGTGCCAGCAGCTTGGGGGCTAGCGGGAGGGATACGCAGTATTTT. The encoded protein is CASSLGASGRDTQYF.

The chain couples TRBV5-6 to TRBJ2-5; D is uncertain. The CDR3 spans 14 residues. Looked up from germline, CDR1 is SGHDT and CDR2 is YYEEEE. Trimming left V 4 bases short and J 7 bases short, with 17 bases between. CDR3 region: CASSLAEVRGTQYF. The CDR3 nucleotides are TGTGCCAGCAGCCTCGCAGAGGTCCGAGGGACCCAGTACTTC.

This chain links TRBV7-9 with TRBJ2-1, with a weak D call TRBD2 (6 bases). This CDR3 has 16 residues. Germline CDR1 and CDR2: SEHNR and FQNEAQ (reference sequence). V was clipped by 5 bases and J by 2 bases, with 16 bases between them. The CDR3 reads CASSPSWGLAYNEQFF. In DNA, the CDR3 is TGTGCCAGCAGCCCGTCCTGGGGACTGGCCTACAATGAGCAGTTCTTC.

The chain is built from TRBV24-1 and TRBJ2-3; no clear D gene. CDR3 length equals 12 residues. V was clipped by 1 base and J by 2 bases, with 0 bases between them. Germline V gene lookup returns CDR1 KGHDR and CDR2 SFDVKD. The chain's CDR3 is CATSDFTDTQYF. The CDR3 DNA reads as TGTGCCACCAGTGATTTCACAGATACGCAGTATTTT.

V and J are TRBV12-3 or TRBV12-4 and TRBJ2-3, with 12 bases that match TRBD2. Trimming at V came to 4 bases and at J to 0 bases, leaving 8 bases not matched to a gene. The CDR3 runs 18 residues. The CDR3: CASSSTPGTSGSTDTQYF. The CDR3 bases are TGTGCCAGCAGTTCGACTCCCGGGACTAGCGGGAGCACAGATACGCAGTATTTT.

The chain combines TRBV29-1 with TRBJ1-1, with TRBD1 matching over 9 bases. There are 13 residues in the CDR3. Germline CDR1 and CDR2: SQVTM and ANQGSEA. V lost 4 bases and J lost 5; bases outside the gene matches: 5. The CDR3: CSVGGTGWTEAFF. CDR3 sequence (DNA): TGCAGCGTTGGAGGGACAGGGTGGACTGAAGCTTTCTTT.

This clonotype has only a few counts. In DNA, the CDR3 is TGTGCCAGCAGCCGGGACTCTCAGGAGACCCAGTACTTC. It specifies CASSRDSQETQYF. This rearrangement joins TRBV2 to TRBJ2-5; TRBD2 is a possible D gene (6 bases). Germline V gene sequence: CDR1 SNHLY, CDR2 FYNNEI. V was clipped by 6 bases and J by 5 bases, with 13 bases between them. CDR3 length: 13 amino acids.